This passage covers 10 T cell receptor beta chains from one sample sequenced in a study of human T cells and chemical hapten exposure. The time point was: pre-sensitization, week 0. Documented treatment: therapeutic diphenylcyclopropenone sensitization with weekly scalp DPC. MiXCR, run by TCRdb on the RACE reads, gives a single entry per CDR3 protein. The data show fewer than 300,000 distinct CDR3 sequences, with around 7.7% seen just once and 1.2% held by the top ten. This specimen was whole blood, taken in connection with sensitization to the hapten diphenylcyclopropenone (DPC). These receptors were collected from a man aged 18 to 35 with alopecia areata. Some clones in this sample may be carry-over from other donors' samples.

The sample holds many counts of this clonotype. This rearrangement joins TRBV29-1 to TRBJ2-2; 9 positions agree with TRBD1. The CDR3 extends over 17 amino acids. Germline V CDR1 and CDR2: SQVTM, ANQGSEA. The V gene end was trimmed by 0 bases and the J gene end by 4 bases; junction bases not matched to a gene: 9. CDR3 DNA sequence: TGCAGCGTTGAAGAGAGTCTGGGACAGGGTATCACCGGGGAGCTGTTTTTT. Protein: CSVEESLGQGITGELFF.

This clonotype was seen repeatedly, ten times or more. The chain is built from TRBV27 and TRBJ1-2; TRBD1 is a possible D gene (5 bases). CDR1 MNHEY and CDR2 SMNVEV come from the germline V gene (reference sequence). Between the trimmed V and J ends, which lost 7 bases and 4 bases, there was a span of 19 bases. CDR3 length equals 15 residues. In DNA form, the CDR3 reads TGTGCCAGCAAAGTCGTAGCGGGACGGAGCTATGGCTACACCTTC. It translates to CASKVVAGRSYGYTF.

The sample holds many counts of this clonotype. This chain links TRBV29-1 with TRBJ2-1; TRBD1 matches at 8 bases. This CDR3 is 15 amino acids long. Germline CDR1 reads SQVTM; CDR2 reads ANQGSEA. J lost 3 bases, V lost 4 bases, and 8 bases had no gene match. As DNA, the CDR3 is TGCAGCGTTGGACTGGGACAGGTGAACTACAATGAGCAGTTCTTC. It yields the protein CSVGLGQVNYNEQFF.

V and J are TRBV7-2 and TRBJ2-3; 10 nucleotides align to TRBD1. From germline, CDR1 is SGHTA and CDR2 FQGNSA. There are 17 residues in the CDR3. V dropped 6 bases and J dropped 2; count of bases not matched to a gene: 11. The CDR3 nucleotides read TGTGCCAGCAGTGGAAGGCCGGGACAGGGGTACACAGATACGCAGTATTTT. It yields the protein CASSGRPGQGYTDTQYF.

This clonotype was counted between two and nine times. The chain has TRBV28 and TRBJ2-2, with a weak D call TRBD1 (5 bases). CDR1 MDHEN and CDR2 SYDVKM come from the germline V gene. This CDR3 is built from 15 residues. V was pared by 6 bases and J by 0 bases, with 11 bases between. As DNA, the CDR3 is TGTGCCAGCAGCTCAGGGAAAACGAACACCGGGGAGCTGTTTTTT. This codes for CASSSGKTNTGELFF.

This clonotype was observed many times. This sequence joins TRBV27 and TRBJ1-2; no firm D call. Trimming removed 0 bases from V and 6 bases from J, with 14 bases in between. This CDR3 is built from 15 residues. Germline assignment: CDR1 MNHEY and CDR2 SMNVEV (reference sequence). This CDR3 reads CASSLSSGSPHGYTF. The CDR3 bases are TGTGCCAGCAGTTTATCGTCGGGGAGCCCCCATGGCTACACCTTC.

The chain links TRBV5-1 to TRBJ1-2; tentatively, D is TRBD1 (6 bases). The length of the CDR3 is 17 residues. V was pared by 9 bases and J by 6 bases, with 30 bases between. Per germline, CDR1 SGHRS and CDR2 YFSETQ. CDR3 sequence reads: CATTLGPAGGEDHGYTF. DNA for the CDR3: TGCGCCACCACCCTTGGGCCGGCTGGGGGCGAAGATCATGGCTACACCTTC.

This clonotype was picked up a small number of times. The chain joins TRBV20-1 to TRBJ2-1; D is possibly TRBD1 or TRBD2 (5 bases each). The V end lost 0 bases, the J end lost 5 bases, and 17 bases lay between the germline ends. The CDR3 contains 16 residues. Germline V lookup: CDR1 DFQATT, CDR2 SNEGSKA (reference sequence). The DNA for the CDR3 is TGCAGTGCTAGAGACGCCTCCGGGACCTTCGACAATGAGCAGTTCTTC. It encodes CSARDASGTFDNEQFF.

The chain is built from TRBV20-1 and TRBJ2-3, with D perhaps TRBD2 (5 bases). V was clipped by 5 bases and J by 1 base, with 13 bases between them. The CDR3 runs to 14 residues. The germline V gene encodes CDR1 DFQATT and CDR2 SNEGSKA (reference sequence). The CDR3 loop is CSALRTGGTDTQYF. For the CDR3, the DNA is TGCAGTGCTTTACGGACTGGGGGCACAGATACGCAGTATTTT.

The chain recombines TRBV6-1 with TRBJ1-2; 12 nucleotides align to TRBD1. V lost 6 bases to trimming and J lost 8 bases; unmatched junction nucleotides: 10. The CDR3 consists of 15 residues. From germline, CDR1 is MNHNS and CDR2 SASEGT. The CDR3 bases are TGTGCCAGCAGCCCCTCCCCCGGGACAGGGGGCGGCTACACCTTC. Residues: CASSPSPGTGGGYTF.